This T cell receptor beta chain was sequenced for a study of metastatic and nonmetastatic thyroid tumors. About the study: Peripheral blood and tumor or nodule samples from malignant and benign thyroid patients were compared.

Thyroid surgery was performed in patients who had received no treatment beforehand. CDR3 length: 18 residues. Germline CDR1 is SGHAT and CDR2 is FQDESV (reference sequence). The ends were cut back, 5 bases at V and 1 base at J, with 22 bases in the middle. In the source study's methods: The distant-metastasis classifier for papillary thyroid cancer was built from CDR3 differences across clinicopathological groups. TCRdb re-called clones from the PCR reads using MiXCR. The authors' filters were not applied to this entry. In the table there are about 92,000 clones, about 15% of which are singletons. To note about this clone: A clone one base away is much larger, so this may be a read error.

The sequenced material came from blood. The chain recombines TRBV11-1 with TRBJ2-3, with D tentatively TRBD2 (5 bases). The clonotype originates from a female donor with papillary thyroid cancer or a benign thyroid nodule (not recorded which). Some clones in this sample may be carry-over from other donors' samples. CDR3 nucleotides: TGTGCCAGCAGCCCCACAGAGAGGGTTGGGGAAGGCACAGATACGCAGTATTTT. It yields the protein CASSPTERVGEGTDTQYF.